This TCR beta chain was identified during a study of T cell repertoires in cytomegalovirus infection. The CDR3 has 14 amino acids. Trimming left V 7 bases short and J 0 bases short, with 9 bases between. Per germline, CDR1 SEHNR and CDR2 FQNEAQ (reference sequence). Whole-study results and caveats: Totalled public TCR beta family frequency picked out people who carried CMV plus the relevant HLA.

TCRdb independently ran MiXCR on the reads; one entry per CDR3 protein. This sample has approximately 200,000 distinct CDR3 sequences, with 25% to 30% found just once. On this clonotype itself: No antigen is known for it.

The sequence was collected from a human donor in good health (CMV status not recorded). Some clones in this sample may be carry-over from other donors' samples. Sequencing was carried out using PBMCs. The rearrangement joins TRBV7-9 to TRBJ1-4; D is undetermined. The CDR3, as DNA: TGTGCCAGCACTCCCTCTCCAACTAATGAAAAACTGTTTTTT. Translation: CASTPSPTNEKLFF.